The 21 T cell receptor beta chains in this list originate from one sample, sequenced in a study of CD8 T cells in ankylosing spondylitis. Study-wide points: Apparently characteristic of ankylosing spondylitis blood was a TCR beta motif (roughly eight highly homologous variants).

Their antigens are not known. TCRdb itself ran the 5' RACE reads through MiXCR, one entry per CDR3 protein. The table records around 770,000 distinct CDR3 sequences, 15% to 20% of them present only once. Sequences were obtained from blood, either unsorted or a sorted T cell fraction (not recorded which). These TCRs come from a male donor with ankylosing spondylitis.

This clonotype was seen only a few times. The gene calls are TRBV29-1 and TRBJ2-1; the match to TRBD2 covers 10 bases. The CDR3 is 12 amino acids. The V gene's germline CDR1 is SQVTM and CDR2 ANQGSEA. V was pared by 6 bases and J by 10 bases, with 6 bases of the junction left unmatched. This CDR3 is CSVSSGGPEQFF. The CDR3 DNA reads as TGCAGCGTCTCTAGCGGGGGCCCCGAGCAGTTCTTC.

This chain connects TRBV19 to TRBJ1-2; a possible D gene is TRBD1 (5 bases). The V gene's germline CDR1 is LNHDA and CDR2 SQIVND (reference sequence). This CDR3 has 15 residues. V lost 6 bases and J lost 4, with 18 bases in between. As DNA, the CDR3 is TGTGCCAGTAGCCCCCCCCCGACAGCTACCTATGGCTACACCTTC. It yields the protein CASSPPPTATYGYTF.

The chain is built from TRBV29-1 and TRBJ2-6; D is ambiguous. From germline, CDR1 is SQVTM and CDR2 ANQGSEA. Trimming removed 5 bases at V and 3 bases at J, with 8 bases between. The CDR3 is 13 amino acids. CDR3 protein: CSVRSSGANVLTF. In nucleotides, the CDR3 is TGCAGCGTTCGCTCGAGTGGGGCCAACGTCCTGACTTTC.

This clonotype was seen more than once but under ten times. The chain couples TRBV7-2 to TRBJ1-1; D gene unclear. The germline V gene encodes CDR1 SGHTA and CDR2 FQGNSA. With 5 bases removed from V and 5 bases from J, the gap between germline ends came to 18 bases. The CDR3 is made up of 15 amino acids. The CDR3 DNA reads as TGTGCCAGCAGCCCCGGGGTAGGTGTAAGGACTGAAGCTTTCTTT. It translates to CASSPGVGVRTEAFF.

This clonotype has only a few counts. DNA for the CDR3: TGCAGCGTGAGAGCGGGGGACTACAATGAGCAGTTCTTC. Protein sequence: CSVRAGDYNEQFF. The V call is TRBV29-1, the J call TRBJ2-1; 8 bases agree with TRBD2. Unmatched junction bases numbered 4, after V lost 6 bases and J lost 3 bases. Per germline, CDR1 SQVTM and CDR2 ANQGSEA. The CDR3 has 13 residues.

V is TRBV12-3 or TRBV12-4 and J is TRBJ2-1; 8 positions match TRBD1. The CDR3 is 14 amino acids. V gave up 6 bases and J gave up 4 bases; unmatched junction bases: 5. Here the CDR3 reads CASRGQDPYNEQFF. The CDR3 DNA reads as TGTGCCAGCAGGGGACAGGATCCTTACAATGAGCAGTTCTTC.

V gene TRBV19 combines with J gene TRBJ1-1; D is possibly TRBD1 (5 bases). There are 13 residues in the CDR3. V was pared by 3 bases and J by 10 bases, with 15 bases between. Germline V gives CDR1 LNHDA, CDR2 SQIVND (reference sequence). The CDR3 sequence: CASSISGRWRAFF. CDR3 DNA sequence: TGTGCCAGTAGTATCTCAGGGCGTTGGAGAGCTTTCTTT. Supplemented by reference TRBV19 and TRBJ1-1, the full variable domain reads DGGITQSPKYLFRKEGQNVTLSCEQNLNHDAMYWYRQDPGQGLRLIYYSQIVNDFQKGDIAEGYSVSREKKESFPLTVTSAQKNPTAFYLCASSISGRWRAFFGQGTRLTVV.

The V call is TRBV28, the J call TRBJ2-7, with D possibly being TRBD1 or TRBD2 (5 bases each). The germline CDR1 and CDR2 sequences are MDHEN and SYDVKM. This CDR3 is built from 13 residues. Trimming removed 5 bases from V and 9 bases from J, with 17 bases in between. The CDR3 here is CASSGGSVDRQYF. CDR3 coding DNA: TGTGCCAGCAGTGGGGGAAGCGTCGACCGGCAGTACTTC. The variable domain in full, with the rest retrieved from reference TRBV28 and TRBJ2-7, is DVKVTQSSRYLVKRTGEKVFLECVQDMDHENMFWYRQDPGLGLRLIYFSYDVKMKEKGDIPEGYSVSREKKERFSLILESASTNQTSMYLCASSGGSVDRQYFGPGTRLTVT.

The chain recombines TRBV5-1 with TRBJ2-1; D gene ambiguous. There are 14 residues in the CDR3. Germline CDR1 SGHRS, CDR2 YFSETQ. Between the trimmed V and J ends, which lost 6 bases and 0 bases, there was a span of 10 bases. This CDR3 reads CASTPLSSYNEQFF. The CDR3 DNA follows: TGCGCCAGCACCCCACTGAGCTCCTACAATGAGCAGTTCTTC.

In DNA, the CDR3 is TGTGCCAGCAGACAAACGACTAGCGCCCCTGGGGAGCAGTTCTTC. It specifies CASRQTTSAPGEQFF. V usage is TRBV7-2 and J usage is TRBJ2-1; the match to TRBD2 covers 8 bases. V was pared by 6 bases and J by 10 bases, with 14 bases of the junction left unmatched. CDR3 size: 15 residues. Looked up from germline, CDR1 is SGHTA and CDR2 is FQGNSA.

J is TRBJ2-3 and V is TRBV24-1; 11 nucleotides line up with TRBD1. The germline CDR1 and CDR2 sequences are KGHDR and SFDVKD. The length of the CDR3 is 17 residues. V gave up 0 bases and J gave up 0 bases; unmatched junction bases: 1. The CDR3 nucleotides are TGTGCCACCAGTGATTTGGGACAGGGGGCGAGCACAGATACGCAGTATTTT. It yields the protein CATSDLGQGASTDTQYF.

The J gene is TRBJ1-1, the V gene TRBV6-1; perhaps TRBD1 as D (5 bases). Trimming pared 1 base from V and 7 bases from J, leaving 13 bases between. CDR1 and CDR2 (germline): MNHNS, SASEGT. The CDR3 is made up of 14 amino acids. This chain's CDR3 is CASSEVAGRGEAFF. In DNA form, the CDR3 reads TGTGCCAGCAGTGAAGTCGCAGGGAGGGGTGAAGCTTTCTTT.

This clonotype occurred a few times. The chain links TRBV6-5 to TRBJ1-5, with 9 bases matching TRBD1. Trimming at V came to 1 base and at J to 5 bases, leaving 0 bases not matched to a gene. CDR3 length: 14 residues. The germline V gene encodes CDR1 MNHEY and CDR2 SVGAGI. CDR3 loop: CASSYWTGDQPQHF. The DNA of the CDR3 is TGTGCCAGCAGTTACTGGACAGGGGATCAGCCCCAGCATTTT.

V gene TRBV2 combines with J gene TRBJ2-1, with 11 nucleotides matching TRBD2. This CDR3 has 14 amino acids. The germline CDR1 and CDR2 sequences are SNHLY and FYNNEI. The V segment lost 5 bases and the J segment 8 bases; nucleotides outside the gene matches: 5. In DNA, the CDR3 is TGTGCCAGCAGTTATAGCGGGGGGGCCGATGAGCAGTTCTTC. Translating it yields CASSYSGGADEQFF.

Here the CDR3 DNA reads TGTGCCAGCAGCACCTGGGGGGGGTCAAACACCGGGGAGCTGTTTTTT. Its translation: CASSTWGGSNTGELFF. This chain connects TRBV7-6 to TRBJ2-2, with 7 bases aligning to TRBD2. The CDR3 contains 16 residues. Trimming cost V 5 bases and J 2 bases; bases outside gene matches: 8. From germline, CDR1 is SGHVS and CDR2 FNYEAQ.

CDR3 DNA sequence: TGTGCCAGCAGTTTGGTCGGGGAAAGGGACGAGCAGTACTTC. It specifies CASSLVGERDEQYF. The rearrangement joins TRBV12-3 or TRBV12-4 to TRBJ2-7; perhaps TRBD2 as D (5 bases). This CDR3 region has 14 residues. Trimming left V 3 bases short and J 5 bases short, with 14 bases between.

CDR3 nucleotide sequence: TGTGCCAGCAGCTTAGGAGGGGCTGGGAATGAGCAGTTCTTC. It translates to CASSLGGAGNEQFF. This chain joins TRBV7-8 and TRBJ2-1; D is perhaps TRBD1 or TRBD2 (5 bases each). Trimming stripped 1 base from V and 7 bases from J, with 11 bases between. Germline V lookup: CDR1 SGHVS, CDR2 FQNEAQ. The CDR3 consists of 14 residues.

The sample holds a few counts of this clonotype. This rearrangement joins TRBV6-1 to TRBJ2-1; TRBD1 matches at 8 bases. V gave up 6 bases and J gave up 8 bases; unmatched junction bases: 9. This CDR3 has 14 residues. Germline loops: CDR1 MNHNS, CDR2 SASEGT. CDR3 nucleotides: TGTGCCAGCAGCAAACCCCAGGGGGCGCATGAGCAGTTCTTC. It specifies CASSKPQGAHEQFF.

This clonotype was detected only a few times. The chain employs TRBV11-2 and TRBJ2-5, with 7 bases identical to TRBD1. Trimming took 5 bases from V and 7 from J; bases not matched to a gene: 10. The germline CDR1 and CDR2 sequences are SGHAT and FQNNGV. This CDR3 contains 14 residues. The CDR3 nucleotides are TGTGCCAGCAGCACCGGACAGGCATTAGGGACCCAGTACTTC. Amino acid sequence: CASSTGQALGTQYF.

CDR3 sequence (DNA): TGTGCCAGCAGCCAACTCACAACTAGCACAGATACGCAGTATTTT. As protein: CASSQLTTSTDTQYF. The rearrangement joins TRBV14 to TRBJ2-3; the D is unclear. CDR1 is SGHDN, CDR2 FVKESK, per germline. The CDR3 loop spans 15 amino acids. V was shortened by 2 bases and J by 0 bases, with 9 bases between the two germline ends.

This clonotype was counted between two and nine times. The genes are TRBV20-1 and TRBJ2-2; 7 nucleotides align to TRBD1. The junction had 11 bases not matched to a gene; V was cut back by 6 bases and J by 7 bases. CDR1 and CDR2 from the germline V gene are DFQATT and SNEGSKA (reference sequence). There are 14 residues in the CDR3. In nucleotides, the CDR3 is TGCAGTGCCCGACCAGGGGGTGGGGTCGGGGAGCTGTTTTTT. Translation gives CSARPGGGVGELFF.